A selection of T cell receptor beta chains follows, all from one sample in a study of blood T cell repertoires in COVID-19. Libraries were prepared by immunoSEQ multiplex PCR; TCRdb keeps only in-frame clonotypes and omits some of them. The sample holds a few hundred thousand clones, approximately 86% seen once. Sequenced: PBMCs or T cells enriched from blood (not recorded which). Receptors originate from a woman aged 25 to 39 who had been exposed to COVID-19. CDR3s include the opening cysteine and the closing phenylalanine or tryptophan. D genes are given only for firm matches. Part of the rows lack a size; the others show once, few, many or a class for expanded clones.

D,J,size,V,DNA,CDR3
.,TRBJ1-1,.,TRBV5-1,TGCGCCAGCAGCTTGTTTAGCATGAACACTGAAGCTTTCTTT,CASSLFSMNTEAFF
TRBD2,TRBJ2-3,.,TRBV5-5,TGTGCCAGCAGCTCTAGCGGGGGCACAGATACGCAGTATTTT,CASSSSGGTDTQYF
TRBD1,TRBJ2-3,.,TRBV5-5,TGTGCCAGCAGCTTACGACAGGGACAATCCACAGATACGCAGTATTTT,CASSLRQGQSTDTQYF
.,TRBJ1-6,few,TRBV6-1,TGTGCCAGCAGTGGACAGCCGAGCTCCTATAATTCACCCCTCCACTTT,CASSGQPSSYNSPLHF
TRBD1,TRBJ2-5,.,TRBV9,TGTGCCAGCAGCTGGGGACAGGGGGCTGGGGAGACCCAGTACTTC,CASSWGQGAGETQYF
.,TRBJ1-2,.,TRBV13,TGTGCCAGCAGCCCCCTTAGTCTGAGGGTTAGCTATGGCTACACCTTC,CASSPLSLRVSYGYTF
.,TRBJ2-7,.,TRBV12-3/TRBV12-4,TGTGCCAGCAGTTCACAGGCCAGCTACGAGCAGTACTTC,CASSSQASYEQYF
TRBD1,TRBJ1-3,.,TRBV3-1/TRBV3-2,TGTGCCAGCAGCCTGACAGGGTCACCCGGAAACACCATATATTTT,CASSLTGSPGNTIYF
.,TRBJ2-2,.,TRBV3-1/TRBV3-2,TGTGCCAGCAGGGGGGGAACCGCCCCACACACCGGGGAGCTGTTTTTT,CASRGGTAPHTGELFF
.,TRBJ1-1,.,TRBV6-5,TGTGCCAGCAGTCCCAGGAATCGGGGGACTGAAGCTTTCTTT,CASSPRNRGTEAFF
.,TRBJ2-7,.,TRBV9,TGTGCCAGCAGCGTAGGGGGGGGCGCACCCTACGAGCAGTACTTC,CASSVGGGAPYEQYF
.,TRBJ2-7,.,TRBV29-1,TGCAGCGTTGAATCGGGCAGGGACTACGAGCAGTACTTC,CSVESGRDYEQYF
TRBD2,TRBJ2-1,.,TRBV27,TGTGCCAGCAGTCCGGGACTAAATGAGCAGTTCTTC,CASSPGLNEQFF
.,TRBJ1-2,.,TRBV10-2,TGCGCCAGCAGGACAGACGCCTATGGCTACACCTTC,CASRTDAYGYTF
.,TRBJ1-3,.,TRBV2,TGTGCCAGCACCTTTCAGGACTCTGGAAACACCATATATTTT,CASTFQDSGNTIYF
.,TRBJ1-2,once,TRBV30,TGTGCCTGGATGACCTTGGACAGCTTTTACTATGGCTACACCTTC,CAWMTLDSFYYGYTF
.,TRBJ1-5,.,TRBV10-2,TGCGCCAGCAGGGAGGGTCTGGGAGCCCAGCATTTT,CASREGLGAQHF
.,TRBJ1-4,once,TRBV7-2,TGTGCCAGCAGCCCGACAGTCTGGGCTAATGAAAAACTGTTTTTT,CASSPTVWANEKLFF
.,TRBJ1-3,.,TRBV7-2,TGTGCCAGCAGCTTATGGGACTCTAGAAACACCATATATTTT,CASSLWDSRNTIYF
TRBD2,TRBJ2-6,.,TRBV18,TGTGCCAGCTCACCACGTACTAGCGGGAGCTCTGGGGCCAACGTCCTGACTTTC,CASSPRTSGSSGANVLTF
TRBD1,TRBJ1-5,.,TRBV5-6,TGTGCCAGCAGCTTGGTGGGACAGCCTAATCAGCCCCAGCATTTT,CASSLVGQPNQPQHF
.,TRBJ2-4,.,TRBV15,TGTGCCACCAGCCCCGGAGGTCCTGCCAAAAACATTCAGTACTTC,CATSPGGPAKNIQYF
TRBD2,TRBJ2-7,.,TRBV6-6,TGTGCCAGCAGTTATCGGGGGGGAAACTACGAGCAGTACTTC,CASSYRGGNYEQYF
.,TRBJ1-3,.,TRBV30,TGTGCCTGGCTTACATTCGGAAACACCATATATTTT,CAWLTFGNTIYF
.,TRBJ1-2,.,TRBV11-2,TGTGCCAGCAGCTTAGATCCGCGGGGGATTACGGCTAACTATGGCTACACCTTC,CASSLDPRGITANYGYTF
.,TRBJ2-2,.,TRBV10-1,TGCGCCAGCAGTCCGAGACAGAACACCGGGGAGCTGTTTTTT,CASSPRQNTGELFF